This T cell receptor beta chain was observed in a study of shared clonotypes between healthy human individuals. Whole-study findings and limits: In general, naive subsets displayed greater estimated richness than memory subsets did.

As defined, naive CD8 cells were CD45RO-negative and positively selected for CCR7, with terminally differentiated effector memory CD45RA+ cells excluded. The CDR3 extends over 16 amino acids. Losses at the gene ends were 4 bases for V and 0 bases for J; bases not matched to a gene: 4. CDR1 and CDR2 from the germline V gene are SGDLS and YYNGEE. With regard to this clone: Its antigen is as yet unknown.

Libraries were prepared by immunoSEQ multiplex PCR; TCRdb keeps only in-frame clonotypes and omits some of them. Among about 2.1 million clones, about 93% were seen once, and the ten largest hold under 2%. The material sequenced was naive CD8+ T cells from PBMCs. This chain connects TRBV9 to TRBJ2-5; 12 bases line up with TRBD2. The sequence derives from a man aged 18 to 30 in good health. Some clones in this sample may be carry-over from other donors' samples. CDR3 region: CASSPRTSGNQETQYF. CDR3 sequence (DNA): TGTGCCAGCAGCCCCCGGACTAGCGGGAACCAAGAGACCCAGTACTTC. The full variable domain, with the rest looked up from reference TRBV9 and TRBJ2-5, is DSGVTQTPKHLITATGQRVTLRCSPRSGDLSVYWYQQSLDQGLQFLIQYYNGEERAKGNILERFSAQQFPDLHSELNLSSLELGDSALYFCASSPRTSGNQETQYFGPGTRLLVL.